This T cell receptor beta chain came from a study of beta chain features in type 1 diabetes. V was shortened by 5 bases and J by 1 base, with 9 bases between the two germline ends. The CDR3 covers 14 residues. Germline V lookup: CDR1 KGHSH, CDR2 LQKENI. Using CD45RO/CCR7/CD25/CD127/CD95/CD27, CD4+ naive, central memory, regulatory and stem cell-like memory cells were sorted. The whole isolated RNA underwent reverse transcription, so sequencing captured expressed TCRB transcripts. The repertoire was sequenced with immunoSEQ multiplex PCR; TCRdb's copy has only in-frame clones and lacks some. The table includes hundreds of thousands of clones, roughly 31% detected once. This clone was observed a few times.

The source is a man between 18 and 35 years old in good health. The chain has TRBV18 and TRBJ1-5, with D maybe TRBD1 (5 bases). Material for sequencing was naive CD4+ T cells from blood. Written as DNA, the CDR3 is TGTGCCAGCTCAGTGGAGGGGAGCAATCAGCCCCAGCATTTT. It specifies CASSVEGSNQPQHF.